This is a list of T cell receptor beta chains from one sample in a study of blood T cells in healthy people across ages. Each CDR3 protein gets one entry after TCRdb re-called the 5' RACE reads with MiXCR. The repertoire holds 1.5 million to 2 million distinct CDR3 sequences, with around 48% as singletons. The sample was blood. These receptors were collected from a woman between 35 and 50 years old in good health. Both conserved end residues are part of each CDR3. The order of the fields is V gene, clone size, D gene, J gene, CDR3 protein, CDR3 DNA. A D gene is named only where the DNA matches it firmly. A row's size may be missing; if present it is once, few, many or a size class.

v_call: TRBV28; clone_size: NA; d_call: TRBD1; j_call: TRBJ1-2; cdr3_aa: CASSPDRIRGYTF; cdr3_nt: TGTGCCAGCAGCCCGGACAGGATTCGTGGCTACACCTTC
v_call: TRBV4-3; clone_size: many; d_call: NA; j_call: TRBJ2-7; cdr3_aa: CASSQGVGDTTYEQYF; cdr3_nt: TGCGCCAGCAGCCAAGGCGTTGGGGACACTACCTACGAGCAGTACTTC
v_call: TRBV20-1; clone_size: NA; d_call: TRBD1; j_call: TRBJ2-1; cdr3_aa: CSARLRQGYNEQFF; cdr3_nt: TGCAGTGCTAGATTGAGACAGGGCTACAATGAGCAGTTCTTC
v_call: TRBV11-2; clone_size: NA; d_call: TRBD1; j_call: TRBJ2-1; cdr3_aa: CASSFKVAGGNEQFF; cdr3_nt: TGTGCCAGCAGCTTTAAGGTGGCAGGGGGCAATGAGCAGTTCTTC
v_call: TRBV4-2; clone_size: few; d_call: NA; j_call: TRBJ2-7; cdr3_aa: CASSHLGGGGTYEQYF; cdr3_nt: TGTGCCAGCAGCCACCTCGGTGGGGGAGGAACCTACGAGCAGTACTTC
v_call: TRBV6-6; clone_size: NA; d_call: TRBD1; j_call: TRBJ1-2; cdr3_aa: CASSALKTGVNGYTF; cdr3_nt: TGTGCCAGCAGTGCCCTCAAGACAGGGGTGAATGGCTACACCTTC
v_call: TRBV7-2; clone_size: NA; d_call: TRBD2; j_call: TRBJ2-5; cdr3_aa: CASSLDVGGGYQETQYF; cdr3_nt: TGTGCCAGCAGCTTAGACGTGGGCGGGGGGTACCAAGAGACCCAGTACTTC
v_call: TRBV4-1; clone_size: few; d_call: TRBD1; j_call: TRBJ1-2; cdr3_aa: CASSHLTRQGDLYGYTF; cdr3_nt: TGCGCCAGCAGCCATCTAACGAGACAGGGGGATTTGTATGGCTACACCTTC
v_call: TRBV7-2; clone_size: few; d_call: NA; j_call: TRBJ2-5; cdr3_aa: CASTHPARQTQYF; cdr3_nt: TGTGCCAGCACCCACCCGGCTAGACAGACCCAGTACTTC
v_call: TRBV7-9; clone_size: NA; d_call: TRBD1; j_call: TRBJ1-5; cdr3_aa: CASSFGQDAQPQHF; cdr3_nt: TGTGCCAGCAGCTTCGGACAGGATGCTCAGCCCCAGCATTTT
v_call: TRBV24-1; clone_size: NA; d_call: TRBD1; j_call: TRBJ2-5; cdr3_aa: CATSLGQLQETQYF; cdr3_nt: TGTGCCACCAGTTTGGGACAGTTACAAGAGACCCAGTACTTC
v_call: TRBV20-1; clone_size: NA; d_call: NA; j_call: TRBJ2-3; cdr3_aa: CSARTALDTQYF; cdr3_nt: TGCAGTGCTAGGACAGCTCTAGATACGCAGTATTTT
v_call: TRBV2; clone_size: NA; d_call: TRBD1; j_call: TRBJ1-4; cdr3_aa: CASSRDRVSEKLFF; cdr3_nt: TGTGCCAGCAGCCGGGACAGGGTCAGTGAAAAACTGTTTTTT
v_call: TRBV7-6; clone_size: NA; d_call: NA; j_call: TRBJ2-7; cdr3_aa: CASSPTGAGSYEKYF; cdr3_nt: TGTGCCAGCAGCCCCACCGGGGCTGGCTCCTACGAGAAGTACTTC
v_call: TRBV24-1; clone_size: NA; d_call: TRBD1; j_call: TRBJ2-5; cdr3_aa: CATSGDRGSTQETQYF; cdr3_nt: TGTGCCACCAGTGGCGACAGGGGGTCGACTCAAGAGACCCAGTACTTC
v_call: TRBV6-4; clone_size: once; d_call: NA; j_call: TRBJ2-3; cdr3_aa: CASSKGGAHTDTQYF; cdr3_nt: TGTGCCAGCAGCAAAGGCGGGGCCCACACAGATACGCAGTATTTT
v_call: TRBV7-2; clone_size: NA; d_call: NA; j_call: TRBJ1-2; cdr3_aa: CASSPNRGPTYGYTF; cdr3_nt: TGTGCCAGCAGCCCAAACCGAGGGCCTACCTATGGCTACACCTTC
v_call: TRBV4-2; clone_size: many; d_call: NA; j_call: TRBJ2-5; cdr3_aa: CASSQGSGSGAETQYF; cdr3_nt: TGTGCCAGCAGCCAAGGAAGCGGGTCGGGGGCGGAGACCCAGTACTTC
v_call: TRBV7-2; clone_size: many; d_call: TRBD2; j_call: TRBJ2-3; cdr3_aa: CASSLALAGGTDTQYF; cdr3_nt: TGTGCCAGCAGCTTAGCCCTAGCGGGGGGCACAGATACGCAGTATTTT
v_call: TRBV29-1; clone_size: NA; d_call: NA; j_call: TRBJ2-7; cdr3_aa: CSVVPTGEPTYEQYF; cdr3_nt: TGCAGCGTTGTCCCGACAGGCGAACCCACCTACGAGCAGTACTTC
v_call: TRBV6-1; clone_size: NA; d_call: TRBD1; j_call: TRBJ2-1; cdr3_aa: CASRRTGDSYNEQFF; cdr3_nt: TGTGCCAGCCGTCGGACAGGTGATTCCTACAATGAGCAGTTCTTC
v_call: TRBV14; clone_size: NA; d_call: TRBD2; j_call: TRBJ2-5; cdr3_aa: CASSPWRGAEETQYF; cdr3_nt: TGTGCCAGCAGCCCCTGGCGGGGGGCAGAGGAGACCCAGTACTTC
v_call: TRBV27; clone_size: NA; d_call: NA; j_call: TRBJ1-1; cdr3_aa: CASSLRSGGANTEAFF; cdr3_nt: TGTGCCAGCAGTTTACGTTCGGGTGGGGCGAACACTGAAGCTTTCTTT
v_call: TRBV7-9; clone_size: NA; d_call: NA; j_call: TRBJ2-5; cdr3_aa: CASMIGTGRTQYF; cdr3_nt: TGTGCCAGCATGATCGGGACGGGGAGGACCCAGTACTTC
v_call: TRBV6-6; clone_size: NA; d_call: TRBD1; j_call: TRBJ2-1; cdr3_aa: CASSTRGQYNEQFF; cdr3_nt: TGTGCCAGCAGCACCAGGGGGCAGTACAATGAGCAGTTCTTC
v_call: TRBV28; clone_size: NA; d_call: NA; j_call: TRBJ2-7; cdr3_aa: CASSFLGVTVNSYEQYF; cdr3_nt: TGTGCCAGCAGTTTTCTCGGGGTGACAGTGAACTCCTACGAGCAGTACTTC
v_call: TRBV20-1; clone_size: few; d_call: NA; j_call: TRBJ2-1; cdr3_aa: CSAIGPQGGQFF; cdr3_nt: TGCAGTGCTATCGGGCCCCAAGGCGGGCAGTTCTTC
v_call: TRBV4-1; clone_size: many; d_call: TRBD1; j_call: TRBJ2-7; cdr3_aa: CASSQDRYDRDYEQYF; cdr3_nt: TGCGCCAGCAGCCAAGATCGTTACGACAGGGACTACGAGCAGTACTTC